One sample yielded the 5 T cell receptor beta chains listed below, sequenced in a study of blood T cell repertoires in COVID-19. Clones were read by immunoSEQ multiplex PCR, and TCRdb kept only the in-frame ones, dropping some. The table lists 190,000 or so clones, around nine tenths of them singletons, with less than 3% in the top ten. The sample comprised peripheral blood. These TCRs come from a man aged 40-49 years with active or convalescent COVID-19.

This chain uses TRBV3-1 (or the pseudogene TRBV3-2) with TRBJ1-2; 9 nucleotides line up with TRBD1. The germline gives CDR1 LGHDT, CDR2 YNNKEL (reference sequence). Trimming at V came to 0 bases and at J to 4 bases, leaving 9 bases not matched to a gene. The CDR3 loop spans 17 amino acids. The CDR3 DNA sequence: TGTGCCAGCAGCCAAGAAGTCCGGGACAGGGCTGGCTATGGCTACACCTTC. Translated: CASSQEVRDRAGYGYTF.

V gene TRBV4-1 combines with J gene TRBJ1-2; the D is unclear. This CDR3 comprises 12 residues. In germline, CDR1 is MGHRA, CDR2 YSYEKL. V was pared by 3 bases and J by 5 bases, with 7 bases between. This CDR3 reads CASSHPLYGYTF. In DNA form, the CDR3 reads TGCGCCAGCAGCCATCCCCTTTATGGCTACACCTTC.

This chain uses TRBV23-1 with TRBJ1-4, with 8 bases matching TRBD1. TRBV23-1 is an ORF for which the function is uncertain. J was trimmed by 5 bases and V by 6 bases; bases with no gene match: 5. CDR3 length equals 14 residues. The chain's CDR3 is CASRRTGQNEKLFF. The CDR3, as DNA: TGCGCCAGCAGGCGGACAGGGCAAAATGAAAAACTGTTTTTT.

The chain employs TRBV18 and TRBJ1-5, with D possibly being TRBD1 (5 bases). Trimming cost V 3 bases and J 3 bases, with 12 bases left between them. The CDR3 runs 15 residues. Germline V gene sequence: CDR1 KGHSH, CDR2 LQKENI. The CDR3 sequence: CASSPDTSVNQPQHF. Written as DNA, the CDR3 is TGTGCCAGCTCACCGGACACCTCCGTCAATCAGCCCCAGCATTTT.

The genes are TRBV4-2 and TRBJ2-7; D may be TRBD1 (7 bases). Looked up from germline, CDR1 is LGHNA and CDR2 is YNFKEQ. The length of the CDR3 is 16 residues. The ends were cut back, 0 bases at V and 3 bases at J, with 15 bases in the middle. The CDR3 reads CASSQERGLAHYEQYF. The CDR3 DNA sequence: TGTGCCAGCAGCCAAGAAAGGGGGCTAGCGCACTACGAGCAGTACTTC.